The T cell receptor beta chain described here comes from a study of OX40 agonist ivuxolimab in advanced cancers. Regarding the study in general: Ivuxolimab was an agonistic, fully human IgG2 monoclonal antibody directed against OX40 (CD134), a costimulatory receptor. Intravenous ivuxolimab was administered to patients every 2 weeks at six dose levels: 0.01, 0.1, 0.3, 1.5, 3 and 10 mg/kg. Among the roughly 52 dose-escalation patients, about 20 had hepatocellular carcinoma, about 15 melanoma, 9 renal cell carcinoma and 9 head and neck cancer. In the dose-escalation cohort, more than 75% of patients were male, and the mean age was approximately 55 years, with a range of 23 to 79. Prior anti-PD-1, anti-PD-L1 or anti-CTLA-4 therapy was permitted, and 40% of dose-escalation patients had received checkpoint inhibitors. Partial responses occurred in three dose-escalation patients, of whom one had hepatocellular carcinoma and two had cutaneous melanoma. The point of sequencing TCRbeta in the periphery was to test whether ivuxolimab changed TCR sequence diversity and drove clonal T-cell expansion. The monotherapy dose-escalation portion (N of about 47 patients) of the phase I ivuxolimab trial is reported in the paper. Study-level results and caveats: Low levels of normalized T-cell clonal expansion were also seen in some patients who did not respond. Clonal expansion of both CD4+ and CD8+ blood T cells was observed from baseline to week 6 at doses 0.1 to 3.0 mg/kg. After ivuxolimab, more expanded clones were found on average in CD8+ T cells than in CD4+ T cells. Which antigens the clonally expanded peripheral T cells were specific for was not determined. In the 0.1-3.0 mg/kg groups, partial responders had among the lowest normalized peripheral clonal expansion, particularly in CD8+ T cells.

Trimming leaves V shorter by 11 bases and J shorter by 6 bases, with the junction holding 14 bases beyond the gene matches. CDR3 length: 15 amino acids, cysteine to phenylalanine. This entry keeps only the CDR3 DNA: 45 bases, framed from base 1. From a lookup of the germline V gene (reference sequence), CDR1 and CDR2 are LNHDA and SQIVND. Patients with autoimmune disease history or receiving systemic immunosuppression were excluded from the trial. Peripheral blood for TCR sequencing was drawn from every dose cohort at baseline, at cycle 4 day 1 and at cycle 7 day 1. Samples were obtained from an open-label, multicenter, first-in-human phase I dose-escalation trial of ivuxolimab. The trial enrolled adults with locally advanced or metastatic head and neck squamous cell, hepatocellular, melanoma or renal cell carcinoma. Before TCR sequencing, CD4+ and CD8+ T cells were separately sorted from peripheral blood.

Genomic DNA was isolated from the sorted cells so that the TCRbeta CDR3 region could be sequenced. The immunoSEQ Assay was used to sequence the TCRbeta CDR3 regions. TCRdb obtained this table from immuneACCESS and retained in-frame rearrangements with V and J assigned. These tables miss some clones; where compared with another copy, unresolved V genes account for less than half of the shortfall, and the remainder is unexplained. In this sample the table shows under 150,000 clones, 90% of which occur a single time. The top ten constitute 0.95% to 1.4% of the sample. This clone was observed once. Its antigen is unknown. Base quality data are lacking; no much larger clone is found one base away.

The specimen was CD4+ or CD8+ T cells sorted from blood, collected in a trial of the OX40 agonist ivuxolimab. The V and J segments used are TRBV19 and TRBJ2-2, and 8 junction bases match TRBD2. This TCR was sampled from an adult with an advanced solid tumor such as melanoma, head and neck, liver or kidney cancer. The CDR3 region: CASRAPGGPPGELFF. The sequenced DNA is TGTGCCTCAAGGGCTCCGGGAGGGCCTCCCGGGGAGCTGTTTTTT. With the rest looked up from the reference TRBV19 and TRBJ2-2 genes rather than sequenced, the full variable domain is DGGITQSPKYLFRKEGQNVTLSCEQNLNHDAMYWYRQDPGQGLRLIYYSQIVNDFQKGDIAEGYSVSREKKESFPLTVTSAQKNPTAFYLCASRAPGGPPGELFFGEGSRLTVL.